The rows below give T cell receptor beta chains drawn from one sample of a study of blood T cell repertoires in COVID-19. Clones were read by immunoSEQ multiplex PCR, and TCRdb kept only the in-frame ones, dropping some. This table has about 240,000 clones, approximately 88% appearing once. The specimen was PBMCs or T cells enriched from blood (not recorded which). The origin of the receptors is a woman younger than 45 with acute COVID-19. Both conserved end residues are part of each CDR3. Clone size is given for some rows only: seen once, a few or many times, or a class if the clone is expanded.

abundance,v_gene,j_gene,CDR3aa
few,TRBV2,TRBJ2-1,CASTPDRFDNEQFF
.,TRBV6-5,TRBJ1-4,CASILRPGGDEKLFF
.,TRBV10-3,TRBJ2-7,CAISESGEGGGYEQYF
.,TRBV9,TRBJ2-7,CASSVVGTGLGEQYF
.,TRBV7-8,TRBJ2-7,CASSLDATGDLYEQYF
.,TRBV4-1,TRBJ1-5,CASSQSSILAGNQPQHF
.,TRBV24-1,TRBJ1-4,CATSDPYRIYNEKLFF
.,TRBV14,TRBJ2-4,CASSQGGNAKNIQYF
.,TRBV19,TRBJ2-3,CASRGDRRYSSTDTQYF
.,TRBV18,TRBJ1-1,CASSPSVSEAFF
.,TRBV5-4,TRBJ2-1,CASSLRLAENNEQFF
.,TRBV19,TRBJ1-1,CASARNTEAFF
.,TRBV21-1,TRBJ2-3,CASSKYLIGLEEDTQYF
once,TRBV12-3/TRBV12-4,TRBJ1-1,CAIGGGTEAFF
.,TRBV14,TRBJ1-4,CASSHIQELGAPNEKLFF
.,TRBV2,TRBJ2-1,CASFLPRGGPDNEQFF